Listed here is a single T cell receptor (beta chain). The antigen remains undetermined. Only in-frame clones appear in the TCRdb table, and some are missing; sequencing was by immunoSEQ multiplex PCR. The repertoire holds tens of thousands of clones, with about 97% as singletons. The CDR3 totals 13 residues. Germline-derived CDR1 and CDR2 are SGDLS and YYNGEE. Trimming took off 5 bases at V and 3 bases at J, with 12 bases between the two ends. The data were obtained in a study of cytomegalovirus exposure and HLA in healthy donors. Whole-study context: The 120 validation repertoires were produced on the same platform as the 720 or so repertoires of the first cohort. This was reported in a later analysis.

Regarding the study as a whole: Reports credit the classifier with highly specific, highly sensitive diagnosis of cytomegalovirus status.

The chain is built from TRBV9 and TRBJ2-7; a weak D match, TRBD2 (5 bases). The sequence was obtained from a woman aged 18 to 35 in good health and CMV-seropositive. The sample was PBMCs. The CDR3 reads CASSLEAGYEQYF. The CDR3 DNA sequence: TGTGCCAGCAGTCTAGAGGCGGGCTACGAGCAGTACTTC.